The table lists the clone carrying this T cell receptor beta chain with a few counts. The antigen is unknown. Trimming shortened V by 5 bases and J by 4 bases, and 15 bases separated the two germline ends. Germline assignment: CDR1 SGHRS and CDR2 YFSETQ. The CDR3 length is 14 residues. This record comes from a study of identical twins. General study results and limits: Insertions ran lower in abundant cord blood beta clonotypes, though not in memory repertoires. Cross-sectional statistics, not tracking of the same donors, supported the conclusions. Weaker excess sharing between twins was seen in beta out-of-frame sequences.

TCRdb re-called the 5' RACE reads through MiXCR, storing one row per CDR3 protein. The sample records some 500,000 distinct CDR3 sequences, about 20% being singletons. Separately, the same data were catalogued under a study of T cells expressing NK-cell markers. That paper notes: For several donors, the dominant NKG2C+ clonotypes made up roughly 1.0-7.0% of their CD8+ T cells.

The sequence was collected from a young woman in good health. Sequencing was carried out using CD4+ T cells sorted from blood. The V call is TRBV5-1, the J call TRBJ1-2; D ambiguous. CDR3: CASRVTNLLYGYTF. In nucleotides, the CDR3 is TGCGCCAGCAGGGTGACAAATCTCCTCTATGGCTACACCTTC.